Following are 31 T cell receptor beta chains from one sample sequenced in a study of CD8+CD57+ T cells in acquired aplastic anemia. Patients chosen for sequencing had shown CD8+CD57+ cell expansion by flow cytometry. Profiling of TCR beta VDJ combinations and CDR3 sequences used genomic DNA as template. One entry per CDR3 protein, called by TCRdb with MiXCR from the reads. Among about 470,000 distinct CDR3 sequences listed, about a third were seen once. Source material: sorted CD4+, CD8+, or CD8+CD57+ T cells (not recorded which) from PBMCs. These receptor sequences come from a human donor with aplastic anemia.

This rearrangement joins TRBV9 to TRBJ1-2, with 8 bases lining up with TRBD1. The CDR3 is 11 residues long. The ends lost 6 bases at V and 7 bases at J; junction bases unmatched: 2. CDR1 SGDLS and CDR2 YYNGEE come from the germline V gene. CDR3 bases: TGTGCCAGCACCACAGGGGGTGGCTACACCTTC. It codes for CASTTGGGYTF. The complete variable domain, with remaining parts taken from reference TRBV9 and TRBJ1-2, reads DSGVTQTPKHLITATGQRVTLRCSPRSGDLSVYWYQQSLDQGLQFLIQYYNGEERAKGNILERFSAQQFPDLHSELNLSSLELGDSALYFCASTTGGGYTFGSGTRLTVV.

Many counts were recorded for this clonotype. V and J are TRBV9 and TRBJ1-6; 7 bases map to TRBD1. V was clipped by 3 bases and J by 8 bases; unmatched bases: 5. The CDR3 loop spans 14 amino acids. Germline V gene data show CDR1 as SGDLS and CDR2 as YYNGEE. The CDR3, as DNA: TGTGCCAGCAGCGGGGTCCAGGGGGATTCACCCCTCCACTTT. Protein product: CASSGVQGDSPLHF.

This clonotype was counted a few times. This sequence joins TRBV20-1 and TRBJ2-5, with 10 bases that match TRBD2. Germline V gene lookup returns CDR1 DFQATT and CDR2 SNEGSKA (reference sequence). The J segment lost 1 base and the V segment lost 5 bases, leaving 4 bases of the junction unmatched. The CDR3 spans 14 residues. The CDR3, as DNA: TGCAGTGCTGGAGTAGCGGGGGGCCAAGAGACCCAGTACTTC. Protein product: CSAGVAGGQETQYF.

Points on this clonotype: As the CDR3 is not closed by the conserved phenylalanine or tryptophan, this likely results from a read error. The V call is TRBV5-8, the J call TRBJ1-3; TRBD1 might be the D (5 bases). Germline-derived CDR1 and CDR2 are SGHTS and YDEGEE. CDR3 length: 15 residues. The V end was cut by 4 bases, the J end by 4 bases, with 15 bases between. The CDR3 spells CASSSPGTGGNTIYL. In DNA, the CDR3 is TGTGCCAGCAGCAGCCCCGGGACGGGAGGAAACACCATATATCTT.

The V and J genes are TRBV10-2 and TRBJ2-3; 11 positions agree with TRBD2. The germline CDR1 and CDR2 sequences are WSHSY and SAAADI. This CDR3 spans 15 amino acids. V trimming: 6 bases; J trimming: 4 bases; junction bases outside the gene matches: 6. Written as DNA, the CDR3 is TGCGCCAGCAGGGGACTAGCGGAGTTCCCAGATACGCAGTATTTT. Protein sequence: CASRGLAEFPDTQYF.

The chain has TRBV11-2 and TRBJ1-1; perhaps TRBD1 as D (5 bases). CDR3 length: 13 residues. V lost 4 bases, J lost 0 bases, and 6 bases lay in between. Germline loops: CDR1 SGHAT, CDR2 FQNNGV. Here the CDR3 reads CASSWDLNTEAFF. The CDR3 nucleotides are TGTGCCAGCAGCTGGGACCTGAACACTGAAGCTTTCTTT.

V and J are TRBV11-2 and TRBJ2-7; D is tentatively TRBD1 or TRBD2 (5 bases each). The CDR3 is made up of 13 amino acids. Trimming removed 2 bases from V and 5 bases from J, with 10 bases in between. CDR1 and CDR2 from the germline V gene are SGHAT and FQNNGV. CDR3 sequence (DNA): TGTGCCAGCAGCTTAATACGGGGCGACGAGCAGTACTTC. It specifies CASSLIRGDEQYF. The complete variable domain, with remaining parts taken from reference TRBV11-2 and TRBJ2-7, reads EAGVAQSPRYKIIEKRQSVAFWCNPISGHATLYWYQQILGQGPKLLIQFQNNGVVDDSQLPKDRFSAERLKGVDSTLKIQPAKLEDSAVYLCASSLIRGDEQYFGPGTRLTVT.

At least ten counts were recorded for this clonotype. The genes are TRBV10-1 and TRBJ1-1; the match to TRBD1 covers 7 bases. This CDR3 spans 16 amino acids. V shed 8 bases and J 1 base; nucleotides not matched to a gene: 13. In germline, CDR1 is WNHNN, CDR2 SYGVQD (reference sequence). The CDR3 region is CASDTKGTEKNTEAFF. For the CDR3, the DNA is TGCGCCAGCGATACTAAGGGGACAGAAAAGAACACTGAAGCTTTCTTT.

This clonotype was observed a few times. The chain uses TRBV19 and TRBJ2-1; D is undetermined. Germline assignment: CDR1 LNHDA and CDR2 SQIVND (reference sequence). The V end lost 5 bases, the J end lost 3 bases, and 26 bases lay between the germline ends. CDR3 length: 19 amino acids. CDR3 protein: CASSPRAARLVSDYNEQFF. CDR3 coding DNA: TGTGCCAGTAGTCCCCGGGCTGCCCGGTTAGTGAGCGACTACAATGAGCAGTTCTTC.

The chain couples TRBV14 to TRBJ2-1; D remains unclear. The CDR3 loop spans 12 amino acids. The ends were cut back, 0 bases at V and 7 bases at J, with 4 bases in the middle. Germline assignment: CDR1 SGHDN and CDR2 FVKESK. The CDR3 sequence is CASSQEFNEQFF. CDR3 sequence (DNA): TGTGCCAGCAGCCAAGAATTTAATGAGCAGTTCTTC.

The chain carries TRBV19 and TRBJ1-1; 7 bases are a match to TRBD1. The V gene end was trimmed by 11 bases and the J gene end by 0 bases; junction bases not matched to a gene: 6. The germline CDR1 and CDR2 sequences are LNHDA and SQIVND (reference sequence). This CDR3 comprises 13 residues. The CDR3 nucleotides read TGTGCCGGAGGGACAGTCATGAACACTGAAGCTTTCTTT. Its protein is CAGGTVMNTEAFF. Using reference TRBV19 and TRBJ1-1 for the parts outside the CDR3, the full variable domain is DGGITQSPKYLFRKEGQNVTLSCEQNLNHDAMYWYRQDPGQGLRLIYYSQIVNDFQKGDIAEGYSVSREKKESFPLTVTSAQKNPTAFYLCAGGTVMNTEAFFGQGTRLTVV.

This clonotype was seen ten or more times. CDR3 DNA sequence: TGTGCCAGCAGCTCGATACAGGGGAACGGCGAGCAGTACTTC. Protein: CASSSIQGNGEQYF. V and J are TRBV7-2 and TRBJ2-7, with 7 bases matching TRBD1. Losses at the gene ends were 4 bases for V and 6 bases for J; bases not matched to a gene: 9. The CDR3 sequence is 14 residues long. Germline V CDR1 and CDR2: SGHTA, FQGNSA.

The genes are TRBV27 and TRBJ2-1; D is unclear. This CDR3 spans 13 amino acids. Germline CDR1 and CDR2: MNHEY and SMNVEV (reference sequence). The V end was cut by 2 bases, the J end by 5 bases, with 7 bases between. CDR3 sequence reads: CASSLLVNNEQFF. The CDR3 nucleotides are TGTGCCAGCAGTTTACTGGTTAACAATGAGCAGTTCTTC.

This clonotype was detected a few times. This sequence joins TRBV2 and TRBJ1-2; no clear D gene. This CDR3 is built from 13 residues. V was trimmed by 5 bases and J by 6 bases, leaving 13 bases between them. Germline V gene lookup returns CDR1 SNHLY and CDR2 FYNNEI. The CDR3 DNA follows: TGTGCCAGCAGTTTTGAGGGTTGGAATGGCTACACCTTC. It codes for CASSFEGWNGYTF.

Comment on this clonotype: This may be a read error: a much more frequent sequence differs by one nucleotide. The chain employs TRBV5-1 and TRBJ2-1, with D tentatively TRBD1 (6 bases). Per the germline V gene, CDR1 is SGHRS and CDR2 is YFSETQ. The V and J ends lost 5 bases and 10 bases respectively, with 19 bases between them. CDR3 size: 14 residues. In DNA, the CDR3 is TGCGCCAGCAGTTCCGGGACACCGTCCTACGAGCAGTTCTTC. It yields the protein CASSSGTPSYEQFF.

The genes are TRBV19 and TRBJ2-3, with D maybe TRBD2 (5 bases). The CDR3 totals 13 residues. The germline V and J ends were trimmed by 6 bases and 0 bases, with 7 bases remaining between them. In germline, CDR1 is LNHDA, CDR2 SQIVND (reference sequence). DNA for the CDR3: TGTGCCAGTAGGACGGGAAGCACAGATACGCAGTATTTT. Encoded protein: CASRTGSTDTQYF.

This clonotype came up many times. The chain combines TRBV5-1 with TRBJ2-7; D gene ambiguous. The germline CDR1 and CDR2 sequences are SGHRS and YFSETQ. Trimming cost V 8 bases and J 6 bases, with 9 bases left between them. The CDR3 has 10 residues. This chain's CDR3 is CARDIPEQYF. Written as DNA, the CDR3 is TGCGCCAGAGACATTCCCGAGCAGTACTTC.

The table lists this clonotype with a few counts. This rearrangement joins TRBV11-1 to TRBJ2-1, with 7 bases that match TRBD2. The CDR3 runs to 14 residues. The germline gives CDR1 SGHAT, CDR2 FQDESV (reference sequence). J was trimmed by 8 bases and V by 5 bases; bases with no gene match: 9. The CDR3 loop reads CASSPPSGFDEQFF. The CDR3 DNA reads TGTGCCAGCAGCCCCCCTAGCGGTTTCGATGAGCAGTTCTTC.

This CDR3 is CASSYFAGASEAFF. CDR3 DNA: TGTGCCAGCAGTTACTTCGCCGGGGCCTCTGAAGCTTTCTTT. The rearrangement joins TRBV6-2 or TRBV6-3 to TRBJ1-1; a weak D match, TRBD1 (5 bases). CDR3 size: 14 residues. Germline CDR1 reads MNHEY; CDR2 reads SVGEGT. Trimming cost V 1 base and J 6 bases, with 12 bases left between them.

In its sample, this clonotype was seen once. A much larger clone lies a single base off, so this may be a read error. The chain uses TRBV7-2 and TRBJ2-7, with D hard to call. The CDR3 has 15 amino acids. Germline V CDR1 and CDR2: SGHTA, FQGNSA. The CDR3 loop is CASSHDARQPYEQHF. The CDR3 DNA follows: TGTGCCAGCAGCCACGACGCACGGCAACCCTACGAGCAGCACTTC. Based on the CDR3 plus reference TRBV7-2 and TRBJ2-7, the full variable domain is GAGVSQSPSNKVTEKGKDVELRCDPISGHTALYWYRQSLGQGLEFLIYFQGNSAPDKSGLPSDRFSAERTGGSVSTLTIQRTQQEDSAVYLCASSHDARQPYEQHFGPGTRLTVT.

The table lists this clonotype with a few counts. This chain joins TRBV19 and TRBJ2-6; D may match TRBD1 or TRBD2 (5 bases each). From germline, CDR1 is LNHDA and CDR2 SQIVND (reference sequence). Deletions cut 1 base from V and 0 bases from J, with 13 bases between. There are 18 residues in the CDR3. CDR3 loop: CASSIAAGTISGANVLTF. The CDR3 DNA reads as TGTGCCAGTAGTATAGCGGCAGGGACCATCTCTGGGGCCAACGTCCTGACTTTC.

This rearrangement joins TRBV2 to TRBJ1-2; 9 bases align to TRBD1. Losses at the gene ends were 7 bases for V and 7 bases for J; bases not matched to a gene: 7. The CDR3 is 13 residues long. Germline-derived CDR1 and CDR2 are SNHLY and FYNNEI. CDR3 sequence: CASMRDREIGYTF. The CDR3 DNA follows: TGTGCCAGCATGAGGGACAGGGAAATTGGCTACACCTTC. The entire variable domain, with the rest obtained from reference TRBV2 and TRBJ1-2, is as follows: EPEVTQTPSHQVTQMGQEVILRCVPISNHLYFYWYRQILGQKVEFLVSFYNNEISEKSEIFDDQFSVERPDGSNFTLKIRSTKLEDSAMYFCASMRDREIGYTFGSGTRLTVV.

This clonotype was counted once. The rearrangement uses TRBV25-1 and TRBJ2-4; TRBD1 matches at 10 bases. The CDR3 covers 15 residues. The junction had 4 bases not matched to a gene; V was cut back by 4 bases and J by 4 bases. Germline V lookup: CDR1 MGHDK, CDR2 SYGVNS. CDR3 coding DNA: TGTGCCAGCAGTGGGCGGACAGGGGGGAAAAACATTCAGTACTTC. Amino acids: CASSGRTGGKNIQYF.

The CDR3 is CASSATRGSREQYF. The CDR3, as DNA: TGTGCCAGCAGTGCCACTAGGGGGTCTCGCGAGCAGTACTTC. The rearrangement links TRBV6-1 to TRBJ2-7; possibly TRBD1 for D (6 bases). Trimming removed 4 bases from V and 6 bases from J, with 16 bases in between. CDR1 is MNHNS and CDR2 is SASEGT in the germline V gene. There are 14 residues in the CDR3.

This clonotype has a count of ten or more. This rearrangement joins TRBV19 to TRBJ2-3, with 8 bases aligning to TRBD2. V lost 5 bases and J lost 4; bases outside the gene matches: 8. This CDR3 comprises 15 residues. The germline CDR1 and CDR2 sequences are LNHDA and SQIVND (reference sequence). The CDR3 region is CASSDRGGKADTQYF. DNA of the CDR3: TGTGCCAGTAGTGATCGGGGGGGGAAGGCAGATACGCAGTATTTT.

This clonotype was observed many times. The rearrangement links TRBV6-6 to TRBJ1-5; 8 bases map to TRBD1. The germline gives CDR1 MNHNY, CDR2 SVGAGI (reference sequence). V gave up 3 bases and J gave up 1 base; unmatched junction bases: 2. CDR3 size: 15 residues. The CDR3: CASSYDRGSNQPQHF. The CDR3 DNA is TGTGCCAGCAGTTATGACAGGGGCAGCAATCAGCCCCAGCATTTT.

Worth noting for this clonotype: One junction end disagrees with the germline gene, perhaps due to a read error. DNA for the CDR3: TGTGCCTGGGATGACAGGACCTCCTACGAGCGGTACTTC. Its translation is CAWDDRTSYERYF. J is TRBJ2-7 and V is TRBV30; D might be TRBD1 (6 bases). The CDR3 runs to 13 residues. In germline, CDR1 is GTSNPN, CDR2 SVGIG (reference sequence).

This chain connects TRBV30 to TRBJ1-2; the match to TRBD1 covers 9 bases. V dropped 4 bases and J dropped 5; count of bases not matched to a gene: 5. Germline V gene lookup returns CDR1 GTSNPN and CDR2 SVGIG (reference sequence). The CDR3 extends over 13 amino acids. This CDR3 is CAWTVDRGYGYTF. As DNA, the CDR3 is TGTGCCTGGACCGTCGACAGGGGGTATGGCTACACCTTC.

This clonotype was counted many times. The chain recombines TRBV20-1 with TRBJ2-3; tentative D call: TRBD1 (6 bases). This CDR3 contains 13 residues. The germline gives CDR1 DFQATT, CDR2 SNEGSKA (reference sequence). Trimming cost V 5 bases and J 0 bases, with 9 bases left between them. The CDR3 DNA reads TGCAGTGCTTGGACAGCGAGCACAGATACGCAGTATTTT. This translates into CSAWTASTDTQYF.

This clonotype occurred many times. This chain joins TRBV24-1 and TRBJ2-1, with no clear D. The V gene lost 0 bases and the J gene lost 10 bases, with 12 bases spanning the gap. The CDR3 runs 14 residues. Germline CDR1 and CDR2: KGHDR and SFDVKD. CDR3 in DNA: TGTGCCACCAGTGATTTGTCGCATACCGGGGAGCAGTTCTTC. It codes for CATSDLSHTGEQFF.

The sample holds a few counts of this clonotype. V and J are TRBV20-1 and TRBJ1-1; the D gene is possibly TRBD1 (5 bases). The germline V gene has CDR1 DFQATT and CDR2 SNEGSKA (reference sequence). CDR3 length: 13 amino acids. The DNA of the CDR3 is TGCAGGACGGGACCGCCGATGAGCACTGAAGCTTTCTTT. Its protein is CRTGPPMSTEAFF.